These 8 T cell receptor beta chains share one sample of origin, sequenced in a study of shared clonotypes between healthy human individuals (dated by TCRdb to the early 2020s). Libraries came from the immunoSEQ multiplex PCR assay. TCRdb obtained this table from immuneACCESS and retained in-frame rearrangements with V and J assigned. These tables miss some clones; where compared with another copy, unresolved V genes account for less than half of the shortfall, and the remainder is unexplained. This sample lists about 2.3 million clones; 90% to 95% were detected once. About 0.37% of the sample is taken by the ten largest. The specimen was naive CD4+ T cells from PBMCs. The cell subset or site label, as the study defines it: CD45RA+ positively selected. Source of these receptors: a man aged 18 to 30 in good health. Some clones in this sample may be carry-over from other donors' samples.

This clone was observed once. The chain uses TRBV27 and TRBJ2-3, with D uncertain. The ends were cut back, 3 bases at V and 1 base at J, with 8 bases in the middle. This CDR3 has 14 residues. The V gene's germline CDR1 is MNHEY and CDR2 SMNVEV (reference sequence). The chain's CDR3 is CASSFKRRTDTQYF. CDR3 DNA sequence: TGTGCCAGCAGTTTTAAGAGGCGCACAGATACGCAGTATTTT.

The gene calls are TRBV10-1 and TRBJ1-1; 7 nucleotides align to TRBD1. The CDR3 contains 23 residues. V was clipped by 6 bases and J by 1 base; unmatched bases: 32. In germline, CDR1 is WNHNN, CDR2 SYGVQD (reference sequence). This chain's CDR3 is CASSGIWQGVKKGGRTSNTEAFF. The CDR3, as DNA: TGCGCCAGCAGCGGGATTTGGCAGGGGGTAAAGAAGGGTGGCAGGACGTCGAACACTGAAGCTTTCTTT.

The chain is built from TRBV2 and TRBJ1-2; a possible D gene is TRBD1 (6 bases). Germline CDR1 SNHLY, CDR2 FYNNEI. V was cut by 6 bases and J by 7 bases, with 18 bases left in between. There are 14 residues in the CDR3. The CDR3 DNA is TGTGCCAGCAGCCGACTACAGGGTGGGGGTGGCTACACCTTC. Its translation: CASSRLQGGGGYTF.

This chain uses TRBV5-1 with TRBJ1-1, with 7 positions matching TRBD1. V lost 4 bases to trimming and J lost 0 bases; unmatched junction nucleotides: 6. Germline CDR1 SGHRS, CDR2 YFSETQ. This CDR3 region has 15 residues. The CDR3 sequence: CASSPWDRLNTEAFF. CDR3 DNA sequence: TGCGCCAGCAGCCCCTGGGACAGATTGAACACTGAAGCTTTCTTT.

In nucleotides, the CDR3 is TGTGCCAGCCCCCCCCGCGGCTACTATGGCTACACCTTC. Translation gives CASPPRGYYGYTF. V and J are TRBV28 and TRBJ1-2, with D unresolved. Looked up from germline, CDR1 is MDHEN and CDR2 is SYDVKM. The CDR3 contains 13 residues. The V end lost 8 bases, the J end lost 3 bases, and 13 bases lay between the germline ends.

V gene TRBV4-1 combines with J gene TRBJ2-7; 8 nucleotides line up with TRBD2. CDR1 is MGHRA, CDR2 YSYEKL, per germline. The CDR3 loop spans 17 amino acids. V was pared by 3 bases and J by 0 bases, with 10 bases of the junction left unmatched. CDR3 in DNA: TGCGCCAGCAGCCAGAACTTAGCGGGACTACCCTCCTACGAGCAGTACTTC. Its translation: CASSQNLAGLPSYEQYF.

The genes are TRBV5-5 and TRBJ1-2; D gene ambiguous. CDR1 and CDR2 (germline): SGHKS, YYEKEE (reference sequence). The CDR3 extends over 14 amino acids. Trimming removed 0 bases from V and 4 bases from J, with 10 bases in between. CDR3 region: CASSLVRESYGYTF. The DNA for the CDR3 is TGTGCCAGCAGCTTGGTGAGGGAGAGCTATGGCTACACCTTC.

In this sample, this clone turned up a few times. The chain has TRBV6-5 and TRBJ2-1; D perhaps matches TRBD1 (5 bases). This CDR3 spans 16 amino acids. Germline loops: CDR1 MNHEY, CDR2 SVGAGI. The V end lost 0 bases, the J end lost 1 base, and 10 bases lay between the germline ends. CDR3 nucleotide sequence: TGTGCCAGCAGTTACTCGTTCCAGGGATCCTACAATGAGCAGTTCTTC. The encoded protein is CASSYSFQGSYNEQFF.